Sequencing of this T cell receptor (beta chain) was carried out in a study of blood T cells in healthy people across ages. A second PCR, run for roughly 7 to 11 cycles, used a sample-barcoded 5' primer plus a J-beta primer mix. In TCRdb, the 5' RACE reads were re-called with MiXCR into one record per CDR3 protein. The sample yields about 1.4 million distinct CDR3 sequences, around 59% seen once. The germline CDR1 and CDR2 sequences are SEHNR and FQNEAQ (reference sequence). The length of the CDR3 is 12 residues. Material: blood. The TCR comes from a man younger than 35 in good health. The chain has TRBV7-9 and TRBJ2-5; D gene ambiguous. Near its end, the DNA agrees better with TRBJ2-7, so the J call may be wrong. The CDR3: CASSADSVEQYF. Here the CDR3 DNA reads TGTGCCAGCAGCGCAGACTCGGTCGAGCAGTACTTC.